These T cell receptor beta chains were read from a single sample in a study of regulatory T cells in long-lasting Graves disease. TCRdb itself ran the multiplex PCR reads through MiXCR, one entry per CDR3 protein. The repertoire holds about 660,000 distinct CDR3 sequences, with 30% as singletons. The source material was peripheral blood mononuclear cells (PBMCs), sampled when the disease was refractory, from a patient treated with antithyroid drugs. The source is a female donor with Graves disease. The CDR3 runs from the conserved cysteine through the conserved F or W. A D gene is named only where the DNA matches it firmly. Where a row states a size, it is once, few, many or the class of an expanded clone; other rows omit it.

NA,TRBV11-2,TRBD1,TRBJ1-3,CASSHPDRGSGNTIYF,TGTGCCAGCAGCCACCCGGACAGGGGATCTGGAAACACCATATATTTT
NA,TRBV27,NA,TRBJ1-1,CASSSQIDLGTEAFF,TGTGCCAGCAGTTCCCAGATTGATTTGGGGACTGAAGCTTTCTTT
NA,TRBV5-1,TRBD1,TRBJ2-7,CASSPQGATYEQYF,TGCGCCAGCAGCCCACAGGGGGCTACCTACGAGCAGTACTTC
NA,TRBV11-2,TRBD2,TRBJ2-5,CASSFLSGRASGETQYF,TGTGCCAGCAGCTTCCTGAGCGGGAGGGCCTCGGGAGAGACCCAGTACTTC
few,TRBV5-1,NA,TRBJ2-4,CASSLGRGKNIQYF,TGCGCCAGCAGCTTGGGGAGGGGCAAAAACATTCAGTACTTC
few,TRBV25-1,NA,TRBJ2-5,CASSENFQETQYF,TGTGCCAGCAGTGAGAATTTCCAAGAGACCCAGTACTTC
NA,TRBV12-3/TRBV12-4,NA,TRBJ2-1,CASSETSNEQFF,TGTGCCAGCAGTGAGACTAGTAATGAGCAGTTCTTC
NA,TRBV30,NA,TRBJ1-1,CAWSQGGLGTEAFF,TGTGCCTGGAGTCAAGGGGGGCTCGGCACTGAAGCTTTCTTT
NA,TRBV16,NA,TRBJ1-6,CASSHGMVGSPLHF,TGTGCCAGCAGCCACGGAATGGTTGGTTCACCCCTCCACTTT
NA,TRBV19,NA,TRBJ1-3,CASSILSGNTIYF,TGTGCCAGTAGTATCCTTTCTGGAAACACCATATATTTT
few,TRBV11-2,TRBD2,TRBJ2-5,CASSYPGLAGGETQYF,TGTGCCAGCAGCTATCCGGGACTAGCGGGAGGAGAGACCCAGTACTTC
NA,TRBV19,NA,TRBJ1-2,CASSSGSGQTGYTF,TGTGCCAGTAGCAGCGGATCAGGACAGACTGGCTACACCTTC
NA,TRBV12-3/TRBV12-4,TRBD1,TRBJ2-5,CASRTTGAETQYF,TGTGCCAGCAGGACTACAGGGGCAGAGACCCAGTACTTC
few,TRBV24-1,NA,TRBJ1-5,CATSDTGIQPQHF,TGTGCCACCAGTGACACAGGGATCCAGCCCCAGCATTTT
few,TRBV2,NA,TRBJ2-1,CASSPDTQFYNEQFF,TGTGCCAGCAGTCCGGATACCCAGTTTTACAATGAGCAGTTCTTC